The clone carrying this T cell receptor (beta chain) was seen a handful of times. The antigen is not known. This specimen comes from a study of response to subunit inactivated influenza vaccine. General observations from the study: The authors proposed limited new T cell recruitment per seasonal influenza vaccination.

CDR1 and CDR2 from the germline V gene are MNHEY and SMNVEV (reference sequence). Trimming at V came to 6 bases and at J to 9 bases, leaving 14 bases not matched to a gene. CDR3 length equals 16 residues. TCRdb fed the RT-PCR reads into MiXCR, producing one record per CDR3 protein. This repertoire shows roughly 170,000 distinct CDR3 sequences, 7.5% to 10% found once; its top ten account for around 9.9%. The rearrangement joins TRBV27 to TRBJ2-4; TRBD2 matches at 10 bases. Material: non-naive T cells sorted from PBMCs, obtained on the day of vaccination. This TCR derives from a man aged 50-59 years who received an inactivated influenza vaccine. The CDR3 region is CASRRGSGRPGGIQYF. The CDR3 DNA is TGTGCCAGCAGGAGAGGTAGCGGGAGGCCGGGGGGCATTCAGTACTTC.